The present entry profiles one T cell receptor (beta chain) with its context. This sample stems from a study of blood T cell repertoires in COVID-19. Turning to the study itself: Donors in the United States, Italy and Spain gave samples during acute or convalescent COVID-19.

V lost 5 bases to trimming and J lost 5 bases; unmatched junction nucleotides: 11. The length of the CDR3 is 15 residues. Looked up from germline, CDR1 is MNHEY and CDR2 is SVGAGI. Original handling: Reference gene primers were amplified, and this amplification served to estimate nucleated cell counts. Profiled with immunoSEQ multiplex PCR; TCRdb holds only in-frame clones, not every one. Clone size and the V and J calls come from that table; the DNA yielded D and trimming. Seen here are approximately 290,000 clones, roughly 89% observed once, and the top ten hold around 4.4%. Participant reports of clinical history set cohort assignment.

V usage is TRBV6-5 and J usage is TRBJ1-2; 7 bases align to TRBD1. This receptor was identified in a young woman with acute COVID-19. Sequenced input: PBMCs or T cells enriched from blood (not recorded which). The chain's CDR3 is CASSPGQKGRYGYTF. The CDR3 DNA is TGTGCCAGCAGTCCGGGACAGAAGGGAAGATATGGCTACACCTTC.